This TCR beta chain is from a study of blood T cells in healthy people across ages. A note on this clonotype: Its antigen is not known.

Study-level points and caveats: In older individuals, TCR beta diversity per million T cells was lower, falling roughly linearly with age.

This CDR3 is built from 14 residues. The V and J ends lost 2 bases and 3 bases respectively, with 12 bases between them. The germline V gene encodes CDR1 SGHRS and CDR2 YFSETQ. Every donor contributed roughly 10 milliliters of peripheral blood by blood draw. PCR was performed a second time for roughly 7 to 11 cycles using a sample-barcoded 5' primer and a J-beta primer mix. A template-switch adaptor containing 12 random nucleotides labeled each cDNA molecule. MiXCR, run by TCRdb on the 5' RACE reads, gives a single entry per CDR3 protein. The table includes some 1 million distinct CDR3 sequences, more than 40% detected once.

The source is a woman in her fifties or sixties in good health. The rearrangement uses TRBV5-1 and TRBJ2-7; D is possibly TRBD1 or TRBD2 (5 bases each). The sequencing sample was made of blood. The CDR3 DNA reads TGCGCCAGCAGCTTAGGGGACCCTATCTACGAGCAGTACTTC. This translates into CASSLGDPIYEQYF.